This TCR beta chain was sequenced in a study of human T cells and chemical hapten exposure. In this sample, this clonotype turned up many times. Each CDR3 protein gets one entry after TCRdb re-called the RACE reads with MiXCR. The data hold tens of thousands of distinct CDR3 sequences, with approximately 9.9% observed a single time. This CDR3 has 15 amino acids. The V segment lost 2 bases and the J segment 4 bases; nucleotides outside the gene matches: 8. Germline V lookup: CDR1 SSHAT, CDR2 FNYEAQ (reference sequence). The time point was: patch test 3, about 24 weeks after DPC sensitization. This sample's treatment: therapeutic diphenylcyclopropenone sensitization with weekly scalp DPC.

The rearrangement uses TRBV7-7 and TRBJ2-7, with 7 bases that match TRBD1. The sequencing used whole blood, collected in connection with sensitization to the hapten diphenylcyclopropenone (DPC). The clonotype was recovered from a woman aged 35 to 49 with alopecia areata. Some clones in this sample may be carry-over from other donors' samples. The CDR3 DNA reads TGTGCCAGCAGCTTAAGACAGGGCCTGGATTACGAGCAGTACTTC. It specifies CASSLRQGLDYEQYF.